Detailed here is one T cell receptor beta chain. Its antigen remains unknown. With 60 Vbeta and 13 Jbeta primers, the PCR was carried out. Profiling relied on immunoSEQ multiplex PCR, and the TCRdb table lists in-frame clones only, not all of them. The sample consists of approximately 60,000 clones, around four fifths of them appearing once. This sample is part of a study of cytomegalovirus exposure and HLA in healthy donors. In germline, CDR1 is SGHRS, CDR2 YFSETQ. CDR3 length: 17 amino acids. V was clipped by 2 bases and J by 0 bases; unmatched bases: 8. The study's findings and limits: Sequence variants that were highly shared formed a cluster that was likely a sequencing artifact. According to an earlier analysis, most TCR beta V segments yielded productive rearrangements about 90% or about 30% of the time. TRBV6-2, TRBV6-3 and some other V segments were unresolvable in 87-base-pair reads.

Sequencing was carried out using PBMCs. This TCR was recovered from a man aged 25-45 years in good health and CMV-seronegative. This chain joins TRBV5-1 and TRBJ2-1, with 7 nucleotides matching TRBD1. The CDR3 sequence is CASSFQGQSLSYNEQFF. The CDR3 DNA sequence: TGCGCCAGCAGCTTCCAGGGACAGAGCCTCTCCTACAATGAGCAGTTCTTC. The whole variable domain, filled in from reference TRBV5-1 and TRBJ2-1, reads KAGVTQTPRYLIKTRGQQVTLSCSPISGHRSVSWYQQTPGQGLQFLFEYFSETQRNKGNFPGRFSGRQFSNSRSEMNVSTLELGDSALYLCASSFQGQSLSYNEQFFGPGTRLTVL.